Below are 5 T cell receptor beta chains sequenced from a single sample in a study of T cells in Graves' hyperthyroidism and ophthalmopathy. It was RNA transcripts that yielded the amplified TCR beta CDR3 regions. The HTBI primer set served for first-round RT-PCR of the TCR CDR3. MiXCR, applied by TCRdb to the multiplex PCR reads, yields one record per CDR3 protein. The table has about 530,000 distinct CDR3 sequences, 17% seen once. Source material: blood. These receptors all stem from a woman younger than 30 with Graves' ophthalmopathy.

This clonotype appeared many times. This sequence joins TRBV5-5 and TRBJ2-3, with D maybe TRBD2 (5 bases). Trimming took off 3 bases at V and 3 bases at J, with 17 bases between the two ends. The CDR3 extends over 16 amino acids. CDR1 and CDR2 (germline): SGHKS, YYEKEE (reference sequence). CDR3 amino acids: CASSSDDYTVTDTQYF. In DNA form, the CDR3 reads TGTGCCAGCAGCTCTGACGACTACACGGTAACAGATACGCAGTATTTT.

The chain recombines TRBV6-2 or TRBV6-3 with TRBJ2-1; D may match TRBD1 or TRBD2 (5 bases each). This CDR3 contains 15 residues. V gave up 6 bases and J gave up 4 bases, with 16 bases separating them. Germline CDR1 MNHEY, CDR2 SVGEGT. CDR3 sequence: CASRHPGPGYNEQFF. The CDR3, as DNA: TGTGCCAGCAGACACCCGGGACCCGGATACAATGAGCAGTTCTTC.

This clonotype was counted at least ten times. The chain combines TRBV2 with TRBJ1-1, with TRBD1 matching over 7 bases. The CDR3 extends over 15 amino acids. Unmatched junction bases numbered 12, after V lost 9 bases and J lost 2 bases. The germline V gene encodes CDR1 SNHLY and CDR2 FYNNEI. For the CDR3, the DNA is TGTGCCAGTCTACCTCCCGGGACAGCAAACACTGAAGCTTTCTTT. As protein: CASLPPGTANTEAFF.

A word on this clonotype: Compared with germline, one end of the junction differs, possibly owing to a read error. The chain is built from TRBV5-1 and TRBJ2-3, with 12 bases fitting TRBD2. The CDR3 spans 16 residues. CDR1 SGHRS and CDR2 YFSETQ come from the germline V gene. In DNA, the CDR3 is TGCGCCAACAGCTTCTTCCTAGCGGGAGGGGCAGATACGCAGTATTTT. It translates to CANSFFLAGGADTQYF. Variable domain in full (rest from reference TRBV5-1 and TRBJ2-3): KAGVTQTPRYLIKTRGQQVTLSCSPISGHRSVSWYQQTPGQGLQFLFEYFSETQRNKGNFPGRFSGRQFSNSRSEMNVSTLELGDSALYLCANSFFLAGGADTQYFGPGTRLTVL.

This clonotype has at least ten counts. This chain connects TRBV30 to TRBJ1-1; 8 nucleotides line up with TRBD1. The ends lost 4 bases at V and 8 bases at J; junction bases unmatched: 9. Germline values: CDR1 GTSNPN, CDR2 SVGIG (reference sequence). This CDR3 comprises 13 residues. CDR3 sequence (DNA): TGTGCCTGGAACACCCGGACAGGGCCGGAAGCTTTCTTT. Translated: CAWNTRTGPEAFF.